One and the same sample provided the 28 T cell receptor beta chains below, sequenced in a study of cytomegalovirus exposure and HLA in healthy donors. The PCR made use of 60 Vbeta and 13 Jbeta primers. Profiling relied on immunoSEQ multiplex PCR, and the TCRdb table lists in-frame clones only, not all of them. The sample totals 200,000 to 250,000 clones. Sequencing used PBMCs. These receptors all come from a woman younger than 45 in good health and CMV-seropositive.

CDR3 sequence reads: CASSYKGAPGSPLHF. CDR3 sequence (DNA): TGTGCCAGCAGTTACAAGGGGGCGCCGGGCTCACCCCTCCACTTT. The chain has TRBV6-5 and TRBJ1-6; 7 bases match TRBD1. Germline V gene lookup returns CDR1 MNHEY and CDR2 SVGAGI. The V and J ends lost 2 bases and 10 bases, in that order; junction bases with no gene match: 8. The CDR3 contains 15 residues.

The rearrangement uses TRBV19 and TRBJ2-4; possible D gene TRBD1, 5 bases. The CDR3 is 14 amino acids. Germline CDR1 and CDR2: LNHDA and SQIVND (reference sequence). V was trimmed by 3 bases and J by 10 bases, leaving 16 bases between them. The CDR3 sequence: CASSIRIRVGIQYF. The CDR3 nucleotides are TGTGCCAGTAGTATCCGGATCAGGGTTGGTATTCAGTACTTC.

This sequence joins TRBV6-1 and TRBJ1-4; TRBD1 agrees at 7 bases. The germline CDR1 and CDR2 sequences are MNHNS and SASEGT. The CDR3 totals 14 residues. V trimming: 1 base; J trimming: 10 bases; junction bases outside the gene matches: 6. DNA for the CDR3: TGTGCCAGCAGTGAAGGAGGGGGCTTCGGAAAACTGTTTTTT. It is translated as CASSEGGGFGKLFF.

With regard to this clone: Other DNA sequences in this specimen translate into the identical CDR3. The chain recombines TRBV19 with TRBJ1-1, with a tentative D call TRBD1 (5 bases). Trimming cost V 1 base and J 4 bases, with 7 bases left between them. CDR3 size: 13 residues. The V gene's germline CDR1 is LNHDA and CDR2 SQIVND (reference sequence). Here the CDR3 DNA reads TGTGCCAGTAGTATAGCCGGGGGCACTGAAGCTTTCTTT. It encodes CASSIAGGTEAFF.

The chain has TRBV30 and TRBJ1-4, with D maybe TRBD1 (6 bases). V lost 1 base and J lost 5, with 11 bases in between. Germline V gives CDR1 GTSNPN, CDR2 SVGIG (reference sequence). The CDR3 spans 14 residues. This CDR3 reads CAWSDTGWNEKLFF. The CDR3 nucleotides read TGTGCCTGGAGTGATACAGGGTGGAATGAAAAACTGTTTTTT.

The chain uses TRBV6-1 and TRBJ1-3, with D perhaps matching TRBD1 (5 bases). V lost 0 bases to trimming and J lost 0 bases, with 6 bases between them. The CDR3 consists of 15 residues. Germline CDR1 and CDR2: MNHNS and SASEGT. The CDR3 coding sequence is TGTGCCAGCAGTGAAGCGACAGCCTCTGGAAACACCATATATTTT. As protein: CASSEATASGNTIYF.

V and J are TRBV6-5 and TRBJ2-2; 7 bases align to TRBD2. Germline-derived CDR1 and CDR2 are MNHEY and SVGAGI. Germline trimming cut 2 bases from V and 6 bases from J; bases unmatched to any gene: 9. This CDR3 has 16 amino acids. The CDR3 loop is CASSYPWAGEPGELFF. The CDR3 coding sequence is TGTGCCAGCAGTTACCCCTGGGCGGGGGAACCCGGGGAGCTGTTTTTT.

This rearrangement joins TRBV9 to TRBJ1-3; D remains unclear. Germline values: CDR1 SGDLS, CDR2 YYNGEE. This CDR3 is built from 15 residues. V was shortened by 0 bases and J by 0 bases, with 7 bases between the two germline ends. The CDR3 region is CASSVAGDSGNTIYF. The CDR3 DNA follows: TGTGCCAGCAGCGTAGCGGGAGACTCTGGAAACACCATATATTTT.

In regard to this clone: Sequence at one end of the junction differs from germline and may be a read error. The chain recombines TRBV5-6 with TRBJ1-1; no definite D call. Germline V gene sequence: CDR1 SGHDT, CDR2 YYEEEE. This CDR3 is 14 amino acids long. The CDR3, as DNA: TGTGCCAGCAGGTTGGGAGAGCCGAACACTGAAGCTTTCTTT. Amino acids: CASRLGEPNTEAFF.

This rearrangement joins TRBV7-9 to TRBJ1-2, with D unresolved. Germline loops: CDR1 SEHNR, CDR2 FQNEAQ (reference sequence). V was trimmed by 1 base and J by 4 bases, leaving 13 bases between them. The CDR3 runs to 15 residues. CDR3 in DNA: TGTGCCAGCAGCTTAGAGTATACGGGAGGCTATGGCTACACCTTC. This gives the protein CASSLEYTGGYGYTF. Full variable domain (outside the CDR3, taken from reference TRBV7-9 and TRBJ1-2): DTGVSQNPRHKITKRGQNVTFRCDPISEHNRLYWYRQTLGQGPEFLTYFQNEAQLEKSRLLSDRFSAERPKGSFSTLEIQRTEQGDSAMYLCASSLEYTGGYGYTFGSGTRLTVV.

The J gene is TRBJ2-2, the V gene TRBV11-3; TRBD2 matches at 7 bases. Trimming cost V 6 bases and J 7 bases; bases outside gene matches: 11. The CDR3 is 15 residues long. Looked up from germline, CDR1 is SGHNT and CDR2 is YENEEA. The DNA of the CDR3 is TGTGCCAGCAGTCCGAGCGGGACCTATGGCGGGGAGCTGTTTTTT. Translation: CASSPSGTYGGELFF.

The chain couples TRBV9 to TRBJ2-1; TRBD2 matches at 8 bases. The CDR3 length is 14 residues. V shed 4 bases and J 5 bases; nucleotides not matched to a gene: 5. In germline, CDR1 is SGDLS, CDR2 YYNGEE. The CDR3 coding sequence is TGTGCCAGCAGCCGAGCGGGAGCTGACAATGAGCAGTTCTTC. Amino acid sequence: CASSRAGADNEQFF.

V is TRBV9 and J is TRBJ2-5; D is perhaps TRBD1 (5 bases). The CDR3 is made up of 16 amino acids. The V end lost 0 bases, the J end lost 7 bases, and 19 bases lay between the germline ends. The germline V gene encodes CDR1 SGDLS and CDR2 YYNGEE. The CDR3 coding sequence is TGTGCCAGCAGCGTAGCTACAGGCCAGGTAGATGGGACCCAGTACTTC. Translating gives CASSVATGQVDGTQYF.

This sequence joins TRBV19 and TRBJ1-5; weak D call: TRBD1 (5 bases). Germline V gene sequence: CDR1 LNHDA, CDR2 SQIVND (reference sequence). The CDR3 loop spans 14 amino acids. V was pared by 7 bases and J by 2 bases, with 12 bases between. CDR3: CASTGAGGNQPQHF. The CDR3, as DNA: TGTGCCAGTACTGGAGCGGGGGGCAATCAGCCCCAGCATTTT.

J is TRBJ2-5 and V is TRBV5-1; D is ambiguous. This CDR3 has 12 residues. Germline V lookup: CDR1 SGHRS, CDR2 YFSETQ. V gave up 5 bases and J gave up 3 bases, with 8 bases separating them. The DNA of the CDR3 is TGCGCCAGCAGTTTAGGAGAAGAGACCCAGTACTTC. It is translated as CASSLGEETQYF.

The chain employs TRBV1 and TRBJ2-7; TRBD2 was called by the table and not checked on the DNA. TRBV1 is annotated as a pseudogene. The CDR3 is made up of 14 amino acids. The CDR3: CTSSPGRLASEQYF. CDR3 DNA sequence: TGCACCAGCAGCCCTGGTCGACTAGCATCCGAGCAGTACTTC.

The chain links TRBV19 to TRBJ2-1, with 7 bases matching TRBD2. Looked up from germline, CDR1 is LNHDA and CDR2 is SQIVND (reference sequence). This CDR3 contains 14 residues. J was trimmed by 8 bases and V by 3 bases; bases with no gene match: 7. CDR3 DNA sequence: TGTGCCAGTAGTATCGCGGGAGCGGGCTATGAGCAGTTCTTC. It specifies CASSIAGAGYEQFF.

The J gene is TRBJ2-5, the V gene TRBV18; 8 positions match TRBD1. Looked up from germline, CDR1 is KGHSH and CDR2 is LQKENI. With V trimmed by 1 base and J by 4 bases, 5 bases remained unmatched. This CDR3 region has 15 residues. The chain's CDR3 is CASSPLGQGGETQYF. The CDR3 DNA reads TGTGCCAGCTCACCACTTGGACAGGGTGGAGAGACCCAGTACTTC.

The chain recombines TRBV5-4 with TRBJ1-1, with D uncertain. CDR1 and CDR2 from the germline V gene are SGHNT and YYREEE (reference sequence). The CDR3 sequence is 15 residues long. V gave up 0 bases and J gave up 7 bases, with 16 bases separating them. In DNA form, the CDR3 reads TGTGCCAGCAGCTTGGAGACATATCCCCTCGGTGAAGCTTTCTTT. It translates to CASSLETYPLGEAFF.

The CDR3 here is CASSFLEGSGNTIYF. CDR3 in DNA: TGTGCCAGCAGCTTCCTCGAGGGTTCTGGAAACACCATATATTTT. The chain carries TRBV9 and TRBJ1-3; D remains unclear. The V gene's germline CDR1 is SGDLS and CDR2 YYNGEE. This CDR3 has 15 amino acids. Trimming removed 4 bases at V and 1 base at J, with 12 bases between.

The chain recombines TRBV9 with TRBJ2-1, with D possibly matching TRBD2 (6 bases). Germline V lookup: CDR1 SGDLS, CDR2 YYNGEE. V lost 4 bases and J 0 bases, leaving 14 bases between the germline ends. The CDR3 extends over 16 amino acids. Here the CDR3 reads CASSPSGTFSYNEQFF. The CDR3 DNA is TGTGCCAGCAGCCCCTCCGGGACTTTCTCCTACAATGAGCAGTTCTTC.

V and J are TRBV2 and TRBJ1-2, with TRBD1 identical over 10 bases. CDR3 length equals 17 residues. Trimming at V came to 2 bases and at J to 4 bases, leaving 10 bases not matched to a gene. Germline V gene lookup returns CDR1 SNHLY and CDR2 FYNNEI. CDR3 coding DNA: TGTGCCAGCAGTGAAATCCTTCGGGACAGGGGTCTCTATGGCTACACCTTC. Residues: CASSEILRDRGLYGYTF.

This chain links TRBV4-1 with TRBJ2-2, with D perhaps matching TRBD2 (5 bases). Germline V CDR1 and CDR2: MGHRA, YSYEKL. Trimming pared 3 bases from V and 5 bases from J, leaving 13 bases between. CDR3 length: 15 residues. The CDR3 reads CASSQRVRFTGELFF. The CDR3, as DNA: TGCGCCAGCAGCCAGAGGGTACGTTTTACCGGGGAGCTGTTTTTT.

The rearrangement links TRBV19 to TRBJ2-1; tentative D call: TRBD1 (5 bases). V was pared by 2 bases and J by 6 bases, with 14 bases between. CDR1 LNHDA and CDR2 SQIVND come from the germline V gene (reference sequence). CDR3 length: 15 residues. The CDR3, as DNA: TGTGCCAGTAGTATACGGACACGGAAGGGCAATGAGCAGTTCTTC. Amino acids: CASSIRTRKGNEQFF.

The chain is built from TRBV4-3 and TRBJ2-7; 8 nucleotides agree with TRBD2. This CDR3 is 15 amino acids long. CDR1 LGHNA and CDR2 YSLEER come from the germline V gene. V lost 1 base to trimming and J lost 6 bases; unmatched junction nucleotides: 8. The DNA for the CDR3 is TGCGCCAGCAGCCAAGGTGCGGGAGGACCTGCCGAGCAGTACTTC. This encodes CASSQGAGGPAEQYF.

The chain has TRBV10-3 and TRBJ2-7; D unclear. V lost 6 bases, J lost 7 bases, and 13 bases lay in between. Germline V gene data show CDR1 as ENHRY and CDR2 as SYGVKD. CDR3 length: 12 residues. The CDR3 region has the DNA TGTGCCATCAGCCAAACGGGTCCAGAGCAGTACTTC. Its translation is CAISQTGPEQYF.

V and J are TRBV10-1 and TRBJ2-2; 11 bases align to TRBD1. Trimming removed 3 bases from V and 4 bases from J; junction bases left unmatched: 4. The CDR3 loop spans 16 amino acids. From germline, CDR1 is WNHNN and CDR2 SYGVQD (reference sequence). The CDR3 here is CASSDSGTGGTGELFF. The CDR3, as DNA: TGCGCCAGCAGTGATTCCGGGACAGGGGGCACCGGGGAGCTGTTTTTT.

The rearrangement links TRBV6-1 to TRBJ1-2; D possibly corresponds to TRBD1 (6 bases). The CDR3 runs 18 residues. Germline CDR1 reads MNHNS; CDR2 reads SASEGT. The ends were cut back, 4 bases at V and 6 bases at J, with 27 bases in the middle. CDR3 region: CASSGIVTFQGLGNGYTF. The CDR3 DNA is TGTGCCAGCAGTGGCATTGTGACATTCCAGGGGTTAGGGAATGGCTACACCTTC.